These T cell receptor beta chains were read from a single sample in a study of cytomegalovirus exposure and HLA in healthy donors. Assay used: immunoSEQ multiplex PCR; TCRdb lists only in-frame clones, some missing. The sample yields over 250,000 clones, around 86% seen once. Sequences were obtained from PBMCs. Receptors were obtained from a woman in her late teens or twenties in good health and CMV-seronegative. The CDR3 runs from the conserved cysteine through the conserved F or W. The D gene is left open where the match is weak.

>TRBV25-1|TRBD1|TRBJ1-3
TGTGCCAGCGCCCCTAGGACAGGGCAAACTGGAAACACCATATATTTT
CASAPRTGQTGNTIYF
>TRBV7-9|TRBD1|TRBJ1-2
TGTGCCAGCAGCTTAGCGCTAACAGGGGGTAACTATGGCTACACCTTC
CASSLALTGGNYGYTF
>TRBV29-1|TRBD2|TRBJ2-7
TGCAGCACCACAGGGACTAGCGGGGGGTACGAGCAGTACTTC
CSTTGTSGGYEQYF
>TRBV7-9|-|TRBJ1-2
TGTGCCAGCAGCCCGGGGGGGCGCTATGGCTACACCTTC
CASSPGGRYGYTF
>TRBV7-6|-|TRBJ2-2
TGTGCCAGCAGCTCCCACCGGGGTGTGGGGAACACCGGGGAGCTGTTTTTT
CASSSHRGVGNTGELFF
>TRBV7-8|TRBD1|TRBJ1-5
TGTGCCAGCAGCTTAGCGGGCAGGGGGAATTATCCCCAGCATTTT
CASSLAGRGNYPQHF
>TRBV18|TRBD1|TRBJ1-4
TGTGCCAGCTCACAATCCGGACAGGGAGAAGAAAAACTGTTTTTT
CASSQSGQGEEKLFF
>TRBV6-5|-|TRBJ2-7
TGTGCCAGCACCAGTAGCTTAACCTACGAGCAGTACTTC
CASTSSLTYEQYF
>TRBV30|-|TRBJ1-5
TGTGCCTGGAGTGATGGGGCCACGAATCAGCCCCAGCATTTT
CAWSDGATNQPQHF
>TRBV7-9|TRBD2|TRBJ2-1
TGTGCCAGCAGCTTCCTAGCGGCAGAACGCTCCTACAATGAGCAGTTCTTC
CASSFLAAERSYNEQFF
>TRBV4-3|-|TRBJ1-2
TGCGCCAGCAGCCAAGATCACGGGGGTTTGTATGGCTACACCTTC
CASSQDHGGLYGYTF